The clone carrying this TCR beta chain was counted only a few times. Sequence at one end of the junction differs from germline and may be a read error. CDR3 length: 14 residues. The germline gives CDR1 MNHEY, CDR2 SMNVEV (reference sequence). Patients were all untreated before their thyroid surgery. As originally analysed: Variation in CDR3 across clinicopathological groups served as the basis for constructing a distant-metastasis classifier in papillary thyroid cancer. TCRdb reprocessed the PCR reads using MiXCR. These V and J calls originate from TCRdb's pipeline instead of the authors' own analysis. Among approximately 17,000 clones listed, roughly a quarter were seen once. These data originate in a study of metastatic and nonmetastatic thyroid tumors.

The sequencing input was adjacent normal tissue. The receptor comes from a female donor with papillary thyroid cancer or a benign thyroid nodule (not recorded which). Some clones in this sample may be carry-over from other donors' samples. The chain combines TRBV27 with TRBJ2-7, with no clear D. The CDR3 sequence: CASSLFLESYGQYF. CDR3 bases: TGTGCCAGCAGTTTATTTCTGGAATCCTACGGGCAGTACTTC.